This TCR beta chain was observed in a study of OX40 agonist ivuxolimab in advanced cancers. Using immunoSEQ multiplex PCR, the repertoire was profiled, and TCRdb retains in-frame clones only, with some absent. The sample lists 55,000 to 80,000 clones, roughly 80% occurring once. The receptor was isolated from an adult with an advanced solid tumor such as melanoma, head and neck, liver or kidney cancer. Source: CD4+ or CD8+ T cells sorted from blood, taken in a trial of the OX40 agonist ivuxolimab.

This CDR3 reads CASSVDYAETQYF. The CDR3 nucleotides read TGTGCCAGCAGCGTAGACTACGCGGAGACCCAGTACTTC. This chain links TRBV9 with TRBJ2-5; D gene uncertain. The CDR3 extends over 13 amino acids. The V and J ends lost 0 bases and 5 bases respectively, with 8 bases between them. Germline lookup yields CDR1 SGDLS and CDR2 YYNGEE.